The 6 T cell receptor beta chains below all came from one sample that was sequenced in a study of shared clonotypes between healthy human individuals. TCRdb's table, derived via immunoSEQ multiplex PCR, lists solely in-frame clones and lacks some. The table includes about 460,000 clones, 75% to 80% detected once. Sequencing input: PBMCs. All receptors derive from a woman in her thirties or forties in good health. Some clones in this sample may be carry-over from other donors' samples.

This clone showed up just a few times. The CDR3 region has the DNA TGTGCCAGCAGCCCCTCTAGAGTGCAGTACTTC. It codes for CASSPSRVQYF. The chain is built from TRBV6-1 and TRBJ2-7; D is ambiguous. Germline V gives CDR1 MNHNS, CDR2 SASEGT. V dropped 6 bases and J dropped 9 bases, with 12 bases sitting between them. This CDR3 is built from 11 residues.

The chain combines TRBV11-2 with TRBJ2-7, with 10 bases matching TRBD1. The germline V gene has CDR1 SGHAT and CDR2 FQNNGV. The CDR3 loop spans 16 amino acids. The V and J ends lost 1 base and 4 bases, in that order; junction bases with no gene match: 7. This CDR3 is CASSLGGGQGWYEQYF. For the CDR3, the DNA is TGTGCCAGCAGCTTAGGAGGGGGACAGGGGTGGTACGAGCAGTACTTC. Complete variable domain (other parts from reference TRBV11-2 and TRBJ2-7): EAGVAQSPRYKIIEKRQSVAFWCNPISGHATLYWYQQILGQGPKLLIQFQNNGVVDDSQLPKDRFSAERLKGVDSTLKIQPAKLEDSAVYLCASSLGGGQGWYEQYFGPGTRLTVT.

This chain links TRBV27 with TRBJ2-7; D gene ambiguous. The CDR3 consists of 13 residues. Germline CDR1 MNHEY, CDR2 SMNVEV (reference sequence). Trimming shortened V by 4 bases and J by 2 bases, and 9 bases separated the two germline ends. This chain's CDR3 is CASSSLLTYEQYF. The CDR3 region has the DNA TGTGCCAGCAGTTCGCTCCTAACCTACGAGCAGTACTTC.

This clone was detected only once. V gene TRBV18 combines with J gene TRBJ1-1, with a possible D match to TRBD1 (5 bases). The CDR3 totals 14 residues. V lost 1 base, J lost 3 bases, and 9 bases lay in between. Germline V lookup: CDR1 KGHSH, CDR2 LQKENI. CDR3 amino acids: CASSPRGRDTEAFF. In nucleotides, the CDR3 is TGTGCCAGCTCACCACGGGGCCGGGACACTGAAGCTTTCTTT. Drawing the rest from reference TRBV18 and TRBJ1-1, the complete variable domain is NAGVMQNPRHLVRRRGQEARLRCSPMKGHSHVYWYRQLPEEGLKFMVYLQKENIIDESGMPKERFSAEFPKEGPSILRIQQVVRGDSAAYFCASSPRGRDTEAFFGQGTRLTVV.

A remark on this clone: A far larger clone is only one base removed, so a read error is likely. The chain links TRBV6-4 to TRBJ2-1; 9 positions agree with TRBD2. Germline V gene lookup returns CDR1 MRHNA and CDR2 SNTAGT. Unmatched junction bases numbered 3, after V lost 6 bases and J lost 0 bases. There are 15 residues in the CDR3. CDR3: CASSISGSSYNEQFF. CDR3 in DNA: TGTGCCAGCAGCATTAGCGGGAGCTCCTACAATGAGCAGTTCTTC.

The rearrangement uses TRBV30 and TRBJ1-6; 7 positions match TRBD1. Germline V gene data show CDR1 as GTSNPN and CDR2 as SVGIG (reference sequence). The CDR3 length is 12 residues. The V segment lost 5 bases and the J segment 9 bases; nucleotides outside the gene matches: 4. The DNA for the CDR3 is TGTGCCTGGGACAGGGAGGTTTCACCCCTCCACTTT. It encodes CAWDREVSPLHF.